This is a list of T cell receptor beta chains from one sample in a study of response to subunit inactivated influenza vaccine. In TCRdb, the RT-PCR reads were re-called with MiXCR into one record per CDR3 protein. The sample lists a few hundred thousand distinct CDR3 sequences; 21% were seen once. Source: PBMCs from blood, taken less than 22 months after vaccination. The receptors derive from a man aged 45-69 years who received an inactivated influenza vaccine. Each CDR3 is given with its conserved first and last residue. The order of the fields is V gene, D gene, clone size, J gene, CDR3 protein, CDR3 DNA. D genes are given only for firm matches. Size is omitted from some rows. Given values are once, few, many or a class for expanded clones.

v_gene: TRBV3-1; d_gene: .; abundance: many; j_gene: TRBJ1-3; CDR3aa: CASSQESRTGNTIYF; CDR3nt: TGTGCCAGCAGCCAAGAGTCCAGGACTGGAAACACCATATATTTT
v_gene: TRBV5-1; d_gene: .; abundance: few; j_gene: TRBJ1-4; CDR3aa: CASSTLQGFVFRGNEKLFF; CDR3nt: TGCGCCAGCAGCACACTACAGGGTTTCGTATTTAGGGGTAATGAAAAACTGTTTTTT
v_gene: TRBV19; d_gene: .; abundance: few; j_gene: TRBJ1-5; CDR3aa: CASAPPEKLNQPQHF; CDR3nt: TGTGCCAGTGCGCCCCCAGAAAAACTGAATCAGCCCCAGCATTTT
v_gene: TRBV7-6; d_gene: .; abundance: .; j_gene: TRBJ1-4; CDR3aa: CASSSRTGVDEKLFF; CDR3nt: TGTGCCAGCAGTTCACGCACAGGAGTGGATGAAAAACTGTTTTTT
v_gene: TRBV11-2; d_gene: TRBD1; abundance: few; j_gene: TRBJ1-4; CDR3aa: CASSRRTGINEKLFF; CDR3nt: TGTGCCAGCAGCCGACGGACAGGCATTAATGAAAAACTGTTTTTT
v_gene: TRBV28; d_gene: .; abundance: .; j_gene: TRBJ1-1; CDR3aa: CASSSGEAFF; CDR3nt: TGTGCCAGCAGTTCTGGTGAAGCTTTCTTT
v_gene: TRBV7-7; d_gene: TRBD1; abundance: .; j_gene: TRBJ1-2; CDR3aa: CASSLGDSKTNYGYTF; CDR3nt: TGTGCTAGCAGCTTAGGGGACAGCAAAACTAACTATGGCTACACCTTC
v_gene: TRBV28; d_gene: TRBD1; abundance: few; j_gene: TRBJ2-4; CDR3aa: CASRRQGNIQYF; CDR3nt: TGTGCCAGCAGGCGACAGGGGAACATTCAGTACTTC
v_gene: TRBV19; d_gene: .; abundance: many; j_gene: TRBJ1-5; CDR3aa: CASSSLDSRQPQHF; CDR3nt: TGTGCCAGTAGCAGCCTGGACAGCAGGCAGCCCCAGCATTTT
v_gene: TRBV10-3; d_gene: .; abundance: few; j_gene: TRBJ1-3; CDR3aa: CAISAGTDSSSGNTIYF; CDR3nt: TGTGCCATCAGTGCGGGGACGGACTCTTCCTCTGGAAACACCATATATTTT
v_gene: TRBV21-1; d_gene: .; abundance: .; j_gene: TRBJ2-7; CDR3aa: CASSKVRAAYEQYF; CDR3nt: TGTGCCAGCAGCAAAGTGAGGGCGGCCTACGAGCAGTACTTC
v_gene: TRBV13; d_gene: .; abundance: few; j_gene: TRBJ2-1; CDR3aa: CASSFGGGAYNEQFF; CDR3nt: TGTGCCAGCAGCTTCGGAGGGGGCGCCTACAATGAGCAGTTCTTC
v_gene: TRBV4-2; d_gene: .; abundance: .; j_gene: TRBJ1-6; CDR3aa: CASSQGVGNHSPLHF; CDR3nt: TGTGCCAGCAGCCAAGGTGTGGGGAACCATTCACCCCTCCACTTT
v_gene: TRBV12-3/TRBV12-4; d_gene: .; abundance: few; j_gene: TRBJ1-1; CDR3aa: CASSQNTEAFF; CDR3nt: TGTGCCAGCAGTCAAAACACTGAAGCTTTCTTT
v_gene: TRBV28; d_gene: TRBD2; abundance: .; j_gene: TRBJ2-7; CDR3aa: CASSPASGGPSRSYF; CDR3nt: TGTGCCAGCAGTCCGGCTAGCGGGGGGCCCTCTCGTTCGTACTTC
v_gene: TRBV6-1; d_gene: .; abundance: .; j_gene: TRBJ1-6; CDR3aa: CASRSGRGDSPLHF; CDR3nt: TGTGCCAGCAGGTCGGGCAGAGGAGATTCACCCCTCCACTTT
v_gene: TRBV29-1; d_gene: .; abundance: .; j_gene: TRBJ2-3; CDR3aa: CSVVWPLGDTQYF; CDR3nt: TGCAGCGTTGTGTGGCCCCTGGGTGATACGCAGTATTTT
v_gene: TRBV29-1; d_gene: .; abundance: many; j_gene: TRBJ2-5; CDR3aa: CSATLGIETQYF; CDR3nt: TGCAGCGCGACTCTCGGGATAGAGACCCAGTACTTC
v_gene: TRBV6-6; d_gene: .; abundance: .; j_gene: TRBJ1-1; CDR3aa: CASSSGSHTEAFF; CDR3nt: TGTGCCAGCAGTTCCGGGTCCCACACTGAAGCTTTCTTT
v_gene: TRBV6-2/TRBV6-3; d_gene: .; abundance: .; j_gene: TRBJ1-5; CDR3aa: CASSYSRGAQHF; CDR3nt: TGTGCCAGCAGTTACTCGAGGGGGGCCCAGCATTTT
v_gene: TRBV5-1; d_gene: .; abundance: many; j_gene: TRBJ1-2; CDR3aa: CASSRAGTENGYTF; CDR3nt: TGCGCCAGCAGCCGAGCCGGGACTGAGAATGGCTACACCTTC
v_gene: TRBV4-3; d_gene: .; abundance: .; j_gene: TRBJ2-2; CDR3aa: CASSQFTGRTGELFF; CDR3nt: TGCGCCAGCAGCCAATTCACGGGAAGGACCGGGGAGCTGTTTTTT
v_gene: TRBV19; d_gene: .; abundance: few; j_gene: TRBJ1-4; CDR3aa: CASSRIPTATNEKLFF; CDR3nt: TGTGCCAGTAGCCGAATCCCGACAGCAACTAATGAAAAACTGTTTTTT
v_gene: TRBV4-3; d_gene: .; abundance: few; j_gene: TRBJ1-2; CDR3aa: CASSQDAGRYGYTF; CDR3nt: TGCGCCAGCAGCCAAGATGCCGGACGCTATGGCTACACCTTC
v_gene: TRBV9; d_gene: .; abundance: few; j_gene: TRBJ1-3; CDR3aa: CASSSSAAAGNTIYF; CDR3nt: TGTGCCAGCAGCTCAAGTGCAGCGGCTGGAAACACCATATATTTT
v_gene: TRBV29-1; d_gene: .; abundance: .; j_gene: TRBJ2-5; CDR3aa: CSVGTETQETQYF; CDR3nt: TGCAGCGTGGGGACCGAGACTCAAGAGACCCAGTACTTC
v_gene: TRBV25-1; d_gene: .; abundance: .; j_gene: TRBJ1-6; CDR3aa: CASSEYNGNSPLHF; CDR3nt: TGTGCCAGCAGTGAATATAACGGCAATTCACCCCTCCACTTT
v_gene: TRBV20-1; d_gene: TRBD2; abundance: .; j_gene: TRBJ2-5; CDR3aa: CSAIRLAGGHGETQYF; CDR3nt: TGCAGTGCTATCCGACTAGCGGGAGGTCACGGGGAGACCCAGTACTTC
v_gene: TRBV6-5; d_gene: TRBD1; abundance: .; j_gene: TRBJ1-4; CDR3aa: CASSSGTGVEKLFF; CDR3nt: TGTGCCAGCAGTTCCGGGACAGGGGTCGAAAAACTGTTTTTT
v_gene: TRBV20-1; d_gene: .; abundance: .; j_gene: TRBJ1-1; CDR3aa: CSARDHPNTEAFF; CDR3nt: TGCAGTGCTAGAGATCACCCAAACACTGAAGCTTTCTTT
v_gene: TRBV7-8; d_gene: .; abundance: .; j_gene: TRBJ2-5; CDR3aa: CASSAGLMKETQYF; CDR3nt: TGTGCCAGTTCCGCGGGACTTATGAAAGAGACCCAGTACTTC
v_gene: TRBV7-6; d_gene: TRBD1; abundance: few; j_gene: TRBJ1-5; CDR3aa: CASSPGQANQPQHF; CDR3nt: TGTGCCAGCAGCCCCGGACAGGCGAATCAGCCCCAGCATTTT
v_gene: TRBV12-3/TRBV12-4; d_gene: .; abundance: .; j_gene: TRBJ1-2; CDR3aa: CASSFQGSNYGYTF; CDR3nt: TGTGCCAGCAGTTTCCAGGGGTCTAACTATGGCTACACCTTC
v_gene: TRBV12-3/TRBV12-4; d_gene: TRBD1; abundance: .; j_gene: TRBJ2-7; CDR3aa: CASSLAGTGGGEQYF; CDR3nt: TGTGCCAGCAGTCTCGCCGGGACAGGTGGAGGAGAGCAGTACTTC
v_gene: TRBV12-3/TRBV12-4; d_gene: TRBD1; abundance: .; j_gene: TRBJ2-7; CDR3aa: CASSPGTGATYEQYF; CDR3nt: TGTGCCAGCAGTCCCGGGACAGGAGCTACCTACGAGCAGTACTTC
v_gene: TRBV10-3; d_gene: .; abundance: .; j_gene: TRBJ1-1; CDR3aa: CAMWDTGTEAFF; CDR3nt: TGTGCCATGTGGGACACCGGCACTGAAGCTTTCTTT
v_gene: TRBV27; d_gene: .; abundance: few; j_gene: TRBJ2-7; CDR3aa: CASRSQGRSEQYF; CDR3nt: TGTGCCAGCAGATCACAGGGAAGATCCGAGCAGTACTTC
v_gene: TRBV6-1; d_gene: .; abundance: few; j_gene: TRBJ2-1; CDR3aa: CASRLTPQGDVNEQFF; CDR3nt: TGTGCCAGCAGACTAACGCCACAGGGAGACGTCAATGAGCAGTTCTTC
v_gene: TRBV12-3/TRBV12-4; d_gene: .; abundance: .; j_gene: TRBJ1-1; CDR3aa: CASSFIGIVNTEAFF; CDR3nt: TGTGCCAGCAGTTTTATAGGGATAGTAAACACTGAAGCTTTCTTT